This T cell receptor beta chain was observed in a study of PD-1 blockade in classical Hodgkin lymphoma. Findings of the study overall: Relapsed/refractory patients reportedly had lower baseline diversity than newly diagnosed patients. Partial responders and progressors had significantly lower baseline TCR diversity.

Each patient relapsed following autologous stem cell transplantation, and prior brentuximab vedotin exposure differed. Trimming cost V 2 bases and J 4 bases; bases outside gene matches: 5. Germline CDR1 and CDR2: LNHNV and YYDKDF (reference sequence). CDR3 length: 17 amino acids. Repertoires were generated with immunoSEQ multiplex PCR, while TCRdb's copy carries only in-frame clones and drops some. The sample has 110,000 or so clones, around 89% seen once. On this clone itself: The antigen remains unidentified.

V and J are TRBV15 and TRBJ2-3; 14 bases are a match to TRBD2. The receptor's source is a human donor with classical Hodgkin lymphoma. This specimen consisted of peripheral blood mononuclear cells (PBMCs), obtained before the second cycle of nivolumab. The CDR3 protein is CATSRRLAGGFPDTQYF. The CDR3 bases are TGTGCCACCAGCAGACGACTAGCGGGAGGGTTCCCAGATACGCAGTATTTT.